Listed here are 32 T cell receptor beta chains from one sample, sequenced in a study of identical twins. TCRdb reprocessed the 5' RACE reads with MiXCR, giving one entry per CDR3 protein. The sample holds 200,000 to 250,000 distinct CDR3 sequences, 5.5% to 7% seen once. The data also belong to a second study, concerning yellow fever vaccine responses in identical twins.

Input material: memory (CD45RO+) T cells sorted from blood. The receptor source for this set is a woman aged 18-29 years in good health.

This chain uses TRBV10-2 with TRBJ2-4, with TRBD1 identical over 9 bases. The CDR3 is made up of 14 amino acids. V was pared by 6 bases and J by 6 bases, with 6 bases of the junction left unmatched. Germline CDR1 and CDR2: WSHSY and SAAADI. CDR3 sequence: CASRPGQGVNIQYF. The CDR3, as DNA: TGCGCCAGCAGACCGGGACAGGGTGTAAACATTCAGTACTTC.

Many counts were recorded for this clonotype. This chain connects TRBV11-2 to TRBJ1-6, with no clear D. The V gene's germline CDR1 is SGHAT and CDR2 FQNNGV. This CDR3 is built from 14 residues. Between the trimmed V and J ends, which lost 4 bases and 7 bases, there was a span of 11 bases. For the CDR3, the DNA is TGTGCCAGCAGCTGGCCTAGGGAGAATTCACCCCTCCACTTT. Translated, it gives CASSWPRENSPLHF.

The gene calls are TRBV5-1 and TRBJ2-1; a weak D match, TRBD2 (6 bases). The CDR3 sequence is 15 residues long. The V and J ends lost 3 bases and 2 bases respectively, with 12 bases between them. Germline CDR1 reads SGHRS; CDR2 reads YFSETQ. CDR3 in DNA: TGCGCCAGCAGCTCCCGGGACTTTACCTACAATGAGCAGTTCTTC. Residues: CASSSRDFTYNEQFF. Filled out from reference TRBV5-1 and TRBJ2-1, the complete variable domain reads KAGVTQTPRYLIKTRGQQVTLSCSPISGHRSVSWYQQTPGQGLQFLFEYFSETQRNKGNFPGRFSGRQFSNSRSEMNVSTLELGDSALYLCASSSRDFTYNEQFFGPGTRLTVL.

This clonotype was found many times. The chain uses TRBV2 and TRBJ2-7; D could derive from TRBD1 or TRBD2 (5 bases each). Germline values: CDR1 SNHLY, CDR2 FYNNEI. This CDR3 has 11 amino acids. V lost 4 bases to trimming and J lost 7 bases, with 8 bases between them. In DNA, the CDR3 is TGTGCCAGCAGTGGGGGGAGTGAGCAGTACGTC. This encodes CASSGGSEQYV.

The V and J genes are TRBV11-3 and TRBJ2-1, with TRBD2 matching 7 bases. This CDR3 has 15 amino acids. The germline gives CDR1 SGHNT, CDR2 YENEEA. Trimming cost V 4 bases and J 4 bases; bases outside gene matches: 7. CDR3 coding DNA: TGTGCCAGCAGCTCACAAGCGGGGATATACAATGAGCAGTTCTTC. As protein: CASSSQAGIYNEQFF.

This clonotype has ten or more counts. The chain joins TRBV4-2 to TRBJ2-1; TRBD2 matches 9 bases. The J segment lost 6 bases and the V segment lost 1 base, leaving 13 bases of the junction unmatched. Germline V lookup: CDR1 LGHNA, CDR2 YNFKEQ. The CDR3 consists of 18 residues. The CDR3 sequence is CASSQATPGLAGSNEQFF. CDR3 in DNA: TGTGCCAGCAGCCAAGCAACCCCGGGGCTAGCGGGGTCCAATGAGCAGTTCTTC.

This clonotype has a handful of counts. V gene TRBV12-3 or TRBV12-4 combines with J gene TRBJ1-1; TRBD1 agrees at 10 bases. V lost 7 bases to trimming and J lost 5 bases; unmatched junction nucleotides: 13. The CDR3 loop spans 16 amino acids. The CDR3 here is CASNLRGTGVRTEAFF. CDR3 bases: TGTGCCAGCAATCTCCGCGGGACAGGGGTTCGTACTGAAGCTTTCTTT.

This clonotype was seen ten or more times. The chain recombines TRBV5-1 with TRBJ2-3; D possibly corresponds to TRBD2 (6 bases). Trimming took 5 bases from V and 0 from J, leaving 19 bases between them. Germline CDR1 SGHRS, CDR2 YFSETQ. The CDR3 totals 17 residues. The CDR3 loop is CASRKGLPGTSTDTQYF. In DNA, the CDR3 is TGCGCCAGCAGGAAGGGGTTACCGGGGACTAGCACAGATACGCAGTATTTT.

This clonotype has just a few counts. V and J are TRBV6-2 or TRBV6-3 and TRBJ2-2; 9 bases map to TRBD2. CDR1 and CDR2 from the germline V gene are MNHEY and SVGEGT. J lost 6 bases, V lost 4 bases, and 6 bases had no gene match. The CDR3 consists of 15 residues. Written as DNA, the CDR3 is TGTGCCAGCAGTTTTCTAGCGGGGTCCTCCGGGGAGCTGTTTTTT. This gives the protein CASSFLAGSSGELFF.

This clonotype was detected only a few times. Sequence at one end of the junction differs from germline and may be a read error. The rearrangement links TRBV6-2 or TRBV6-3 to TRBJ2-6; 7 nucleotides line up with TRBD2. The CDR3 has 15 amino acids. Germline V gives CDR1 MNHEY, CDR2 SVGEGT. Here the CDR3 DNA reads TGTGCCAGCAGCGGGGGGATCTCTGGGGCCAACGCCCTGACTTTC. As protein: CASSGGISGANALTF.

The gene calls are TRBV24-1 and TRBJ2-3; 7 bases agree with TRBD2. V lost 8 bases to trimming and J lost 4 bases; unmatched junction nucleotides: 11. The length of the CDR3 is 15 residues. Germline CDR1 reads KGHDR; CDR2 reads SFDVKD. The CDR3, as DNA: TGTGCCACCAAGTCATCGGGAGGCGGCGCAGATACGCAGTATTTT. It yields the protein CATKSSGGGADTQYF.

This clonotype showed up many times. The chain has TRBV10-3 and TRBJ1-5; possible D gene TRBD1, 6 bases. Trimming stripped 8 bases from V and 3 bases from J, with 14 bases between. The germline gives CDR1 ENHRY, CDR2 SYGVKD. The CDR3 runs to 14 residues. This CDR3 reads CAIGAGADNQPQHF. CDR3 DNA: TGTGCCATCGGGGCAGGGGCAGACAATCAGCCCCAGCATTTT.

The chain couples TRBV6-1 to TRBJ2-4; 7 bases map to TRBD1. The CDR3 totals 14 residues. The germline CDR1 and CDR2 sequences are MNHNS and SASEGT. V gave up 7 bases and J gave up 4 bases; unmatched junction bases: 7. The chain's CDR3 is CASNLDRAKNIQYF. The CDR3 DNA reads TGTGCCAGCAACCTCGACAGGGCTAAAAACATTCAGTACTTC.

This clonotype has a handful of counts. The chain combines TRBV12-3 or TRBV12-4 with TRBJ2-1, with D possibly TRBD2 on 5 matching bases. The CDR3 spans 12 residues. Trimming shortened V by 8 bases and J by 6 bases, and 11 bases separated the two germline ends. CDR3 sequence (DNA): TGTGCCAGCTTGCGGGCCGGCAATGAGCAGTTCTTC. Its translation: CASLRAGNEQFF.

This clonotype was seen a few times. J is TRBJ1-5 and V is TRBV9; D gene ambiguous. The CDR3 has 14 amino acids. Germline CDR1 is SGDLS and CDR2 is YYNGEE. V was shortened by 0 bases and J by 7 bases, with 11 bases between the two germline ends. The CDR3 loop reads CASSVAGVGQPQHF. CDR3 coding DNA: TGTGCCAGCAGCGTAGCTGGGGTAGGGCAGCCCCAGCATTTT.

This clonotype was recorded only once. The chain links TRBV3-1 to TRBJ2-5; D is perhaps TRBD2 (5 bases). V gave up 8 bases and J gave up 5 bases, with 15 bases separating them. The CDR3 contains 13 residues. The germline gives CDR1 LGHDT, CDR2 YNNKEL (reference sequence). CDR3 coding DNA: TGTGCCAGCTCCCGGGAATACAAGGAGACCCAGTACTTC. The encoded protein is CASSREYKETQYF.

This clonotype came up a few times. The chain couples TRBV29-1 to TRBJ1-2; the D gene is possibly TRBD1 (6 bases). This CDR3 comprises 15 residues. CDR1 SQVTM and CDR2 ANQGSEA come from the germline V gene. The V end was cut by 3 bases, the J end by 1 base, with 15 bases between. The CDR3 nucleotides are TGCAGCGTTGACCTAACAGGGTCCGGTAACTATGGCTACACCTTC. Residues: CSVDLTGSGNYGYTF.

This clonotype was observed at least ten times. The genes are TRBV12-3 or TRBV12-4 and TRBJ1-1, with D unresolved. The V end lost 6 bases, the J end lost 0 bases, and 11 bases lay between the germline ends. The length of the CDR3 is 14 residues. The CDR3 sequence: CASSLRWLNTEAFF. The CDR3 region has the DNA TGTGCCAGCAGCCTCCGATGGCTGAACACTGAAGCTTTCTTT.

This clonotype came up many times. CDR3 region: CASSQNIWVDTQYF. The DNA of the CDR3 is TGCGCCAGCAGCCAAAACATCTGGGTGGATACGCAGTATTTT. The chain employs TRBV4-1 and TRBJ2-3; no firm D call. This CDR3 is built from 14 residues. Trimming stripped 2 bases from V and 6 bases from J, with 12 bases between. Germline CDR1 is MGHRA and CDR2 is YSYEKL.

This chain connects TRBV15 to TRBJ2-5, with D perhaps matching TRBD1 (6 bases). Germline V gene sequence: CDR1 LNHNV, CDR2 YYDKDF (reference sequence). Trimming took off 0 bases at V and 5 bases at J, with 10 bases between the two ends. This CDR3 spans 14 amino acids. CDR3 region: CATSREGHAETQYF. The DNA for the CDR3 is TGTGCCACCAGCAGAGAGGGACATGCTGAGACCCAGTACTTC.

The V and J genes are TRBV15 and TRBJ2-7; TRBD2 agrees at 10 bases. V lost 0 bases to trimming and J lost 6 bases; unmatched junction nucleotides: 5. The CDR3 runs 15 residues. Germline assignment: CDR1 LNHNV and CDR2 YYDKDF (reference sequence). CDR3 protein: CATSRESGLAVEQYF. The CDR3 region has the DNA TGTGCCACCAGCAGAGAATCTGGACTAGCGGTCGAGCAGTACTTC.

The rearrangement uses TRBV11-2 and TRBJ2-3; no firm D call. Trimming removed 1 base from V and 2 bases from J, with 7 bases in between. CDR1 and CDR2 from the germline V gene are SGHAT and FQNNGV. This CDR3 is 14 amino acids long. CDR3 residues: CASSLGFSTDTQYF. As DNA, the CDR3 is TGTGCCAGCAGCTTAGGTTTTTCCACAGATACGCAGTATTTT.

Many counts were recorded for this clonotype. The chain couples TRBV6-6 to TRBJ1-4; no clear D. The ends were cut back, 4 bases at V and 5 bases at J, with 5 bases in the middle. The germline V gene has CDR1 MNHNY and CDR2 SVGAGI (reference sequence). CDR3 length equals 12 residues. This chain's CDR3 is CASSLLNEKLFF. For the CDR3, the DNA is TGTGCCAGCAGTTTATTAAATGAAAAACTGTTTTTT.

This clonotype appeared a few times. The chain recombines TRBV5-6 with TRBJ1-6, with a weak D call TRBD1 (5 bases). Germline lookup yields CDR1 SGHDT and CDR2 YYEEEE. The CDR3 spans 14 residues. V was clipped by 1 base and J by 10 bases, with 12 bases between them. CDR3 DNA sequence: TGTGCCAGCAGCTTGTGGGGGGGTGGCTCACCCCTCCACTTT. Its translation: CASSLWGGGSPLHF.

CDR3 DNA: TGCAGTGCTAGTTTAGCGGGGGGGCCTTCTTCCTACAATGAGCAGTTCTTC. It encodes CSASLAGGPSSYNEQFF. The V gene is TRBV20-1, the J gene TRBJ2-1; 11 nucleotides match TRBD2. This CDR3 region has 17 residues. Germline assignment: CDR1 DFQATT and CDR2 SNEGSKA (reference sequence). V lost 3 bases to trimming and J lost 1 base; unmatched junction nucleotides: 8.

This clonotype has ten or more counts. The chain links TRBV3-1 to TRBJ2-5, with 9 nucleotides matching TRBD2. Per germline, CDR1 LGHDT and CDR2 YNNKEL (reference sequence). This CDR3 region has 15 residues. The V and J ends lost 3 bases and 6 bases, in that order; junction bases with no gene match: 8. The CDR3 reads CASSHALAGMKTQYF. The CDR3 DNA sequence: TGTGCCAGCAGCCATGCTCTAGCGGGGATGAAGACCCAGTACTTC.

This clonotype turned up a few times. The rearrangement links TRBV29-1 to TRBJ1-2, with TRBD1 matching over 11 bases. This CDR3 comprises 15 residues. Germline CDR1 reads SQVTM; CDR2 reads ANQGSEA. The V and J ends lost 4 bases and 1 base, in that order; junction bases with no gene match: 5. The CDR3 nucleotides read TGCAGCGTTGCACCGGGACAGGGGGTTAACTATGGCTACACCTTC. Translating gives CSVAPGQGVNYGYTF.

This clonotype has only a few counts. V is TRBV4-2 and J is TRBJ1-1; possibly TRBD1 for D (5 bases). CDR3 length: 14 amino acids. V was cut by 4 bases and J by 4 bases, with 13 bases left in between. The germline V gene has CDR1 LGHNA and CDR2 YNFKEQ. DNA for the CDR3: TGTGCCAGCAGCCTGGATGAAAGGGGCACTGAAGCTTTCTTT. As protein: CASSLDERGTEAFF.

This clonotype appeared a few times. In DNA, the CDR3 is TGTGCCAGCAGTTACTCGGCAGGGTCTGGTAATTCACCCCTCCACTTT. It codes for CASSYSAGSGNSPLHF. V is TRBV6-2 or TRBV6-3 and J is TRBJ1-6, with D maybe TRBD1 (5 bases). Germline-derived CDR1 and CDR2 are MNHEY and SVGEGT. CDR3 length: 16 residues. Trimming removed 0 bases from V and 6 bases from J, with 12 bases in between.

This clonotype was picked up a small number of times. The gene calls are TRBV12-3 or TRBV12-4 and TRBJ2-7; D is tentatively TRBD1 or TRBD2 (5 bases each). The V end lost 4 bases, the J end lost 6 bases, and 13 bases lay between the germline ends. The length of the CDR3 is 13 residues. CDR3 nucleotide sequence: TGTGCCAGCAGTTCCAGACAGAGGGGCGAGCAGTACTTC. It translates to CASSSRQRGEQYF.

This clonotype turned up a few times. The V call is TRBV10-3, the J call TRBJ1-5; D not certain. CDR1 and CDR2 (germline): ENHRY, SYGVKD. The CDR3 totals 13 residues. V was trimmed by 8 bases and J by 1 base, leaving 9 bases between them. This CDR3 reads CAISPASNQPQHF. In DNA form, the CDR3 reads TGTGCCATCTCCCCCGCGAGCAATCAGCCCCAGCATTTT.

In this sample, this clonotype turned up many times. The chain links TRBV7-3 to TRBJ2-3; a possible D gene is TRBD2 (7 bases). V lost 5 bases to trimming and J lost 2 bases, with 14 bases between them. CDR3 length: 15 residues. Germline V gene sequence: CDR1 SGHTA, CDR2 FQGTGA. The CDR3 region is CASSPGGLPTDTQYF. DNA of the CDR3: TGTGCCAGCAGCCCCGGGGGGCTCCCCACAGATACGCAGTATTTT.